This T cell receptor (beta chain) was sequenced during a study of blood T cell repertoires in COVID-19. Whole-study context: PBMCs, B-cell-depleted T cells, or T cells were the source of the cDNA or gDNA that made up the material.

This CDR3 comprises 15 residues. The V and J ends lost 6 bases and 6 bases, in that order; junction bases with no gene match: 11. Germline V CDR1 and CDR2: SNHLY, FYNNEI. In the authors' methods: Amplification of reference gene primers was used by the study to estimate nucleated cell counts. Sequenced by immunoSEQ multiplex PCR; TCRdb stores in-frame clones only, minus some. V, J and clone size are those of that table, while D and trimming were read from the DNA. Among 71,000 or so clones listed, approximately 80% were seen once. The sample taken for sequencing was peripheral blood. The rearrangement joins TRBV2 to TRBJ1-5; 7 positions match TRBD1. The receptor comes from a man between 45 and 60 years old with acute or convalescent COVID-19. CDR3 amino acids: CASRTNRGEGQPQHF. The CDR3 DNA follows: TGTGCCAGCAGAACCAACAGGGGCGAGGGTCAGCCCCAGCATTTT.